This is a list of T cell receptor beta chains from one sample in a study of early T cells in non-severe SARS-CoV-2 infection. TCRdb itself ran the 5' RACE reads through MiXCR, one entry per CDR3 protein. The table lists around 60,000 distinct CDR3 sequences, about an eighth of them singletons. The sequenced sample was whole blood. All receptors derive from an adult who was a healthcare worker with PCR-confirmed SARS-CoV-2 infection or an uninfected control (not recorded which). The CDR3 runs from the conserved cysteine through the conserved F or W. D genes are given only for firm matches. Clone size, where shown, is once, few, many, or a class for clones that have expanded.

TGTGCCAGCAGTTTATTCGGCACCGGGGAGCTGTTTTTT	CASSLFGTGELFF	.	TRBJ2-2	.	TRBV12-3/TRBV12-4
TGTGCCAGCAGCTTAGCGTGGTGGTTGGGCTCTGACTCTGGAAACACCATATATTTT	CASSLAWWLGSDSGNTIYF	.	TRBJ1-3	.	TRBV7-9
TGTGCCAGCAGCTTTTTAAGCGGGGGGGCCGATGAGCAGTTCTTC	CASSFLSGGADEQFF	few	TRBJ2-1	TRBD2	TRBV7-9
TGTGCCAGCAGTTCTTCTAACTATGGCTACACCTTC	CASSSSNYGYTF	.	TRBJ1-2	.	TRBV27
TGTGCCATCGTAATTAACGGACAGCCACTACACTTC	CAIVINGQPLHF	many	TRBJ1-2	.	TRBV28
TGCAGTGCTAGAGATCCGTCAGGGGGCGACTATGGCTACACCTTC	CSARDPSGGDYGYTF	.	TRBJ1-2	TRBD1	TRBV20-1
TGCAGTGCTAGAGATAATGGGGGCGAGCAGTACTTC	CSARDNGGEQYF	few	TRBJ2-7	.	TRBV20-1
TGCAGTGCTCTCAGGGGGCGGAACACCGGGGAGCTGTTTTTT	CSALRGRNTGELFF	.	TRBJ2-2	TRBD1	TRBV20-1
TGCGCCAGCAGCCCCTGGGGGGGCGCCATGAACACTGAAGCTTTCTTT	CASSPWGGAMNTEAFF	few	TRBJ1-1	.	TRBV5-1
TGCAGCGTCCGTCCTAGGGCTCAAGAGACCCAGTACTTC	CSVRPRAQETQYF	many	TRBJ2-5	.	TRBV29-1
TGTGCCAGCAGCTTAGGCCCACCGGGAGGGGTCGGAGAGACCCAGTACTTC	CASSLGPPGGVGETQYF	few	TRBJ2-5	TRBD2	TRBV7-8
TGTGCCAGCAGCTTAGGTTCGACGGCCCTCAGGGGCTATGGCTACACCTTC	CASSLGSTALRGYGYTF	many	TRBJ1-2	.	TRBV11-3
TGTGCCAGCAGTTACTCTACAGGGGGCATCTACGAGCAGTACTTC	CASSYSTGGIYEQYF	.	TRBJ2-7	TRBD1	TRBV6-5
TGTGCCTGGGGGGGACAGGATAATAATTCACCCCTCCACTTT	CAWGGQDNNSPLHF	few	TRBJ1-6	TRBD1	TRBV30
TGTGCCAGCAGTTTAGTGGGCCCCGGGGAGGGTACGCAGTATTTT	CASSLVGPGEGTQYF	.	TRBJ2-3	TRBD2	TRBV28
TGTGCCAGCAGCTTAGAAGGTAATTCCTACAATGAGCAGTTCTTC	CASSLEGNSYNEQFF	many	TRBJ2-1	.	TRBV7-8
TGTGCCAGCAGCCCTAGATACTTGCCTTTCTCCTACGAGCAGTACTTC	CASSPRYLPFSYEQYF	.	TRBJ2-7	.	TRBV7-9
TGTGCCAGCAGGTACAAGGCGAAAGGTGGAAACACCATATATTTT	CASRYKAKGGNTIYF	.	TRBJ1-3	.	TRBV21-1
TGTGCCAGCAGTGATCACAGCTCCACCGGGGAGCTGTTTTTT	CASSDHSSTGELFF	few	TRBJ2-2	.	TRBV2
TGCAGCAGCCGGGCTAGCGGGGGTACGCAGTATTTT	CSSRASGGTQYF	.	TRBJ2-3	TRBD2	TRBV29-1
TGTGCCAGCAGTCCATGGGACAGGCAGATGAACACTGAAGCTTTCTTT	CASSPWDRQMNTEAFF	few	TRBJ1-1	TRBD1	TRBV28
TGTGCCAGCACCCGGACAGATACGCAGTATTTT	CASTRTDTQYF	.	TRBJ2-3	.	TRBV2
TGTGCCAGCAGCTTAGGCGGTTTAACCTACGAGCAGTACTTC	CASSLGGLTYEQYF	.	TRBJ2-7	.	TRBV7-2
TGTGCCAGCAGTCCATTGGACAGGGCGCACGAGCAGTACTTC	CASSPLDRAHEQYF	many	TRBJ2-7	TRBD1	TRBV28
TGTGCCAGCAGTTTCAACAGGGGGGACACTGAAGCTTTCTTT	CASSFNRGDTEAFF	few	TRBJ1-1	TRBD1	TRBV12-3/TRBV12-4
TGTGCCAGCAGTGTGAGCCGGAATCGTTTAGAGAACGAGCAGTACTTC	CASSVSRNRLENEQYF	few	TRBJ2-7	.	TRBV2
TGCGCCAGCAGCTTGCGGACAATGAACACTGAAGCTTTCTTT	CASSLRTMNTEAFF	many	TRBJ1-1	.	TRBV5-1